This T cell receptor (beta chain) comes out of a study of blood T cell repertoires in COVID-19. At the level of the study: Sites across the United States, Italy and Spain contributed samples from acute and convalescent COVID-19.

Sequencing used immunoSEQ multiplex PCR; TCRdb keeps in-frame clones, though not all of them. This table has roughly 200,000 clones, roughly 77% appearing once. CDR1 LNHDA and CDR2 SQIVND come from the germline V gene (reference sequence). The CDR3 covers 15 residues. V gave up 0 bases and J gave up 6 bases, with 12 bases separating them. The source is a woman aged 40 to 55 with COVID-19, enrolled during active disease. The chain links TRBV19 to TRBJ1-5; TRBD1 might be the D (6 bases). The source material was peripheral blood. This CDR3 is CASSIDRAGAQPQHF. The DNA of the CDR3 is TGTGCCAGTAGTATAGATCGGGCAGGGGCTCAGCCCCAGCATTTT.